Following are 24 T cell receptor beta chains from one sample sequenced in a study of shared clonotypes between healthy human individuals. Sequenced by immunoSEQ multiplex PCR; TCRdb stores in-frame clones only, minus some. The sample includes roughly 590,000 clones, just under 97% of them seen just once. Positive CCR7 selection of CD45RO-negative cells yielded the naive CD8 cells, and terminally differentiated effector memory CD45RA+ cells were excluded. The material sequenced was naive CD8+ T cells sorted from blood. Source of these receptors: a woman between 25 and 40 years old in good health.

The chain recombines TRBV10-1 with TRBJ1-3; no clear D gene. The CDR3 covers 18 residues. V was shortened by 0 bases and J by 0 bases, with 15 bases between the two germline ends. Germline V gene sequence: CDR1 WNHNN, CDR2 SYGVQD (reference sequence). The CDR3 DNA follows: TGCGCCAGCAGTGAGTCGGGAGGGATCTCTTCCTCTGGAAACACCATATATTTT. Its protein is CASSESGGISSSGNTIYF.

V gene TRBV27 combines with J gene TRBJ2-7, with 9 bases fitting TRBD1. The length of the CDR3 is 14 residues. The trim removed 2 bases at V and 7 bases at J, leaving 6 bases unmatched. Germline values: CDR1 MNHEY, CDR2 SMNVEV (reference sequence). CDR3 bases: TGTGCCAGCAGTTTAGGAACAGGGGGCGGTGAGCAGTACTTC. This codes for CASSLGTGGGEQYF.

The chain joins TRBV10-3 to TRBJ2-7; possible D gene TRBD1, 7 bases. Germline V gene sequence: CDR1 ENHRY, CDR2 SYGVKD. The V and J ends lost 10 bases and 2 bases respectively, with 15 bases between them. This CDR3 spans 13 amino acids. CDR3 DNA: TGTGCCACGACTAGGGACAGCACCTACGAGCAGTACTTC. Translated, it gives CATTRDSTYEQYF.

The rearrangement joins TRBV28 to TRBJ2-2; D tentatively reads TRBD1 or TRBD2 (5 bases each). V was trimmed by 2 bases and J by 2 bases, leaving 18 bases between them. Looked up from germline, CDR1 is MDHEN and CDR2 is SYDVKM. CDR3 length: 18 residues. The CDR3 nucleotides are TGTGCCAGCAGTTTAGAAAAACCGGGACGAGAAAACACCGGGGAGCTGTTTTTT. This encodes CASSLEKPGRENTGELFF.

This clone was counted once. The V and J genes are TRBV11-2 and TRBJ2-5; D uncertain. Trimming removed 5 bases from V and 0 bases from J, with 16 bases in between. From germline, CDR1 is SGHAT and CDR2 FQNNGV. This CDR3 comprises 16 residues. CDR3 DNA sequence: TGTGCCAGCAGCCCACCGGGCCGGATTAACCAAGAGACCCAGTACTTC. This encodes CASSPPGRINQETQYF.

CDR3 sequence (DNA): TGTGCCAGCAGTCCGCAGGGTGTGACTTATGGCTACACCTTC. Protein product: CASSPQGVTYGYTF. The chain links TRBV6-1 to TRBJ1-2; D perhaps matches TRBD1 (5 bases). Germline V gives CDR1 MNHNS, CDR2 SASEGT. The CDR3 covers 14 residues. Between the trimmed V and J ends, which lost 5 bases and 5 bases, there was a span of 15 bases.

The chain carries TRBV19 and TRBJ2-5; 8 nucleotides agree with TRBD1. The DNA end is a closer match to TRBJ2-7, so the J assignment may be wrong. Germline CDR1 is LNHDA and CDR2 is SQIVND (reference sequence). The length of the CDR3 is 14 residues. The CDR3, as DNA: TGTGCCAGTAGAGCCGGGACAGGCTCCTACGAGCAGTACTTC. Protein sequence: CASRAGTGSYEQYF.

V usage is TRBV12-5 and J usage is TRBJ1-3; perhaps TRBD1 as D (6 bases). The CDR3 consists of 15 residues. Trimming pared 5 bases from V and 0 bases from J, leaving 11 bases between. The germline V gene encodes CDR1 LGHNT and CDR2 FRNRAP. The CDR3 DNA follows: TGTGCTAGTGGTCCCACCAGGGGCTCTGGAAACACCATATATTTT. Protein: CASGPTRGSGNTIYF. Variable domain in full (rest from reference TRBV12-5 and TRBJ1-3): DARVTQTPRHKVTEMGQEVTMRCQPILGHNTVFWYRQTMMQGLELLAYFRNRAPLDDSGMPKDRFSAEMPDATLATLKIQPSEPRDSAVYFCASGPTRGSGNTIYFGEGSWLTVV.

This clone was counted once. The chain carries TRBV5-1 and TRBJ2-1; TRBD2 agrees at 12 bases. The length of the CDR3 is 17 residues. V lost 7 bases to trimming and J lost 0 bases; unmatched junction nucleotides: 8. Germline assignment: CDR1 SGHRS and CDR2 YFSETQ. CDR3 sequence (DNA): TGCGCCAGCTCGTGGACTAGCGGGACGAACTCCTACAATGAGCAGTTCTTC. Translating gives CASSWTSGTNSYNEQFF.

The rearrangement links TRBV11-2 to TRBJ2-7; TRBD1 aligns across 7 bases. Per the germline V gene, CDR1 is SGHAT and CDR2 is FQNNGV. The J segment lost 3 bases and the V segment lost 0 bases, leaving 2 bases of the junction unmatched. CDR3 length equals 14 residues. CDR3 protein: CASSLDAGGYEQYF. In nucleotides, the CDR3 is TGTGCCAGCAGCTTAGATGCAGGGGGCTACGAGCAGTACTTC.

V is TRBV4-1 and J is TRBJ2-7, with D perhaps given as TRBD1 or TRBD2 (5 bases each). The CDR3 consists of 18 residues. Germline lookup yields CDR1 MGHRA and CDR2 YSYEKL. V gave up 0 bases and J gave up 4 bases, with 22 bases separating them. CDR3 sequence: CASSQDQTVGVRSYEQYF. CDR3 sequence (DNA): TGCGCCAGCAGCCAAGATCAGACAGTGGGGGTTAGATCGTACGAGCAGTACTTC.

CDR3 DNA sequence: TGCAGCGTTGACGCCGTTGAGGGGGCAAGCACAGATACGCAGTATTTT. This encodes CSVDAVEGASTDTQYF. The chain is built from TRBV29-1 and TRBJ2-3; 7 bases are a match to TRBD1. J gave up 0 bases and V 3 bases, and 9 bases lay outside the gene matches. This CDR3 region has 16 residues. Germline CDR1 SQVTM, CDR2 ANQGSEA.

This CDR3 reads CASSSRTHYEQYF. CDR3 DNA sequence: TGTGCCAGCAGTTCGCGGACCCACTACGAGCAGTACTTC. The gene calls are TRBV27 and TRBJ2-7, with D uncertain. This CDR3 has 13 amino acids. V was pared by 4 bases and J by 3 bases, with 10 bases between. Germline-derived CDR1 and CDR2 are MNHEY and SMNVEV (reference sequence).

The V gene is TRBV14, the J gene TRBJ2-7; D unclear. V gave up 4 bases and J gave up 2 bases, with 15 bases separating them. Per germline, CDR1 SGHDN and CDR2 FVKESK. CDR3 length: 15 amino acids. The CDR3 sequence is CASSPTMGYAYEQYF. The CDR3 DNA is TGTGCCAGCAGCCCAACAATGGGCTATGCCTACGAGCAGTACTTC.

This clone was seen a few times. The chain joins TRBV4-1 to TRBJ1-1; D unclear. The germline gives CDR1 MGHRA, CDR2 YSYEKL. The CDR3 is 14 amino acids. Between the trimmed V and J ends, which lost 0 bases and 1 base, there was a span of 6 bases. CDR3 nucleotide sequence: TGCGCCAGCAGCCAAGATTTGGAGAACACTGAAGCTTTCTTT. Translated: CASSQDLENTEAFF.

The chain employs TRBV14 and TRBJ2-2; TRBD2 aligns across 12 bases. CDR1 and CDR2 (germline): SGHDN, FVKESK. The CDR3 loop spans 17 amino acids. V shed 2 bases, J shed 1 base, and the junction held 2 bases outside the gene matches. CDR3 nucleotides: TGTGCCAGCAGCCAAACACTAGCGGGAGGGAACACCGGGGAGCTGTTTTTT. Its translation: CASSQTLAGGNTGELFF.

J is TRBJ1-5 and V is TRBV10-3; no clear D. In germline, CDR1 is ENHRY, CDR2 SYGVKD. CDR3 length equals 16 residues. Trimming took off 2 bases at V and 0 bases at J, with 11 bases between the two ends. The CDR3, as DNA: TGTGCCATCAGTGAGGACGGCAGCGATAGCAATCAGCCCCAGCATTTT. The encoded protein is CAISEDGSDSNQPQHF.

The chain couples TRBV4-1 to TRBJ2-1; D gene ambiguous. This CDR3 has 16 amino acids. V was trimmed by 1 base and J by 8 bases, leaving 18 bases between them. CDR1 is MGHRA and CDR2 is YSYEKL in the germline V gene. This CDR3 reads CASSQVWARAGDEQFF. The CDR3 DNA reads TGCGCCAGCAGCCAAGTGTGGGCCCGCGCCGGTGATGAGCAGTTCTTC.

V and J are TRBV7-8 and TRBJ2-7; D perhaps matches TRBD1 (6 bases). Germline CDR1 reads SGHVS; CDR2 reads FQNEAQ. There are 16 residues in the CDR3. V was pared by 3 bases and J by 1 base, with 16 bases between. The CDR3 protein is CASSFTRGRGSYEQYF. CDR3 bases: TGTGCCAGCAGCTTTACCAGGGGCAGGGGATCCTACGAGCAGTACTTC.

The chain is built from TRBV7-9 and TRBJ2-5; D is tentatively TRBD1 or TRBD2 (6 bases each). With 5 bases removed from V and 3 bases from J, the gap between germline ends came to 22 bases. Germline assignment: CDR1 SEHNR and CDR2 FQNEAQ (reference sequence). This CDR3 comprises 17 residues. In DNA, the CDR3 is TGTGCCAGCAGCCCCCCGTCCGGGGGCGGTTCGGAAGAGACCCAGTACTTC. It is translated as CASSPPSGGGSEETQYF.

The chain carries TRBV6-1 and TRBJ2-2, with a tentative D call TRBD2 (6 bases). V lost 6 bases, J lost 1 base, and 12 bases lay in between. Germline CDR1 reads MNHNS; CDR2 reads SASEGT. The CDR3 loop spans 15 amino acids. The DNA of the CDR3 is TGTGCCAGCAGCCAATGGGGGGTGAACACCGGGGAGCTGTTTTTT. This gives the protein CASSQWGVNTGELFF.

The chain employs TRBV7-9 and TRBJ2-3; TRBD2 might be the D (5 bases). CDR1 and CDR2 (germline): SEHNR, FQNEAQ (reference sequence). This CDR3 is built from 16 residues. Deletions cut 2 bases from V and 2 bases from J, with 14 bases between. CDR3 sequence (DNA): TGTGCCAGCAGCTTAAGCGGCGCGGATATCACAGATACGCAGTATTTT. This encodes CASSLSGADITDTQYF.

The chain employs TRBV4-2 and TRBJ2-7; D is uncertain. This CDR3 is built from 11 residues. Germline V gene sequence: CDR1 LGHNA, CDR2 YNFKEQ. The V end lost 1 base, the J end lost 9 bases, and 7 bases lay between the germline ends. CDR3 in DNA: TGTGCCAGCAGCCAAGGGATGCGGCAGTACTTC. It yields the protein CASSQGMRQYF.

The chain combines TRBV9 with TRBJ1-5, with 7 bases matching TRBD1. Losses at the gene ends were 3 bases for V and 5 bases for J; bases not matched to a gene: 2. This CDR3 is built from 13 residues. CDR1 is SGDLS and CDR2 is YYNGEE in the germline V gene. CDR3 sequence: CASSGQGDQPQHF. The DNA for the CDR3 is TGTGCCAGCAGCGGACAGGGAGATCAGCCCCAGCATTTT.